The T cell receptor beta chain described here comes from a study of blood T cells in healthy people across ages. CDR1 is LGHNA, CDR2 YNFKEQ, per germline. The junction had 4 bases not matched to a gene; V was cut back by 4 bases and J by 2 bases. The CDR3 has 15 residues. Sample-barcoded 5' priming and a J-beta primer mix drove a second PCR of roughly 7 to 11 cycles. MiXCR was run by TCRdb on the 5' RACE reads, yielding one entry per CDR3 protein. The data contain about 640,000 distinct CDR3 sequences, 58% of them singletons. The sample taken for sequencing was blood. This TCR came from a man in his 60s in good health. The chain is built from TRBV4-2 and TRBJ2-3, with 9 bases aligning to TRBD2. This CDR3 is CASSPSGGITDTQYF. The CDR3 nucleotides read TGTGCCAGCAGCCCGAGCGGGGGGATCACAGATACGCAGTATTTT.